In this sample, the clone carrying this T cell receptor (beta chain) turned up many times. Its target is unknown. With 10-nucleotide random UMIs, 5'RACE was used to make the cDNA. TCRdb independently ran MiXCR on the 5' RACE reads; one entry per CDR3 protein. Here the sample spans 60,000 to 85,000 distinct CDR3 sequences, roughly 4.5% being singletons. This record comes from a study of neurological immune-mediated disorders. Study-wide points: Phylogenetic grouping placed 18 of 34 multiple sclerosis patients' repertoires in one related-CDR3 cluster, a possible signature. Neither clinical nor MRI features were associated with the multiple sclerosis repertoire cluster.

Source material was 2 million unsorted PBMCs, stored at -80 °C in RNAlater. The V and J ends lost 7 bases and 0 bases respectively, with 12 bases between them. The CDR3 has 14 residues. Per the germline V gene, CDR1 is SEHNR and CDR2 is FQNEAQ (reference sequence). The clonotype was recovered from a woman aged 70 to 79 with multiple sclerosis. Sequencing input: PBMCs. The chain joins TRBV7-9 to TRBJ1-1, with D perhaps TRBD1 (6 bases). As DNA, the CDR3 is TGTGCCAGCAACGGGGGGCTCATGAACACTGAAGCTTTCTTT. This sequence encodes CASNGGLMNTEAFF.